The 21 T cell receptor beta chains below all came from one sample that was sequenced in a study of OX40 agonist ivuxolimab in advanced cancers. Generated by immunoSEQ multiplex PCR, the TCRdb table keeps only in-frame clones and is missing some. The sample comprises tens of thousands of clones, around 85% of which are singletons, and about 48% rests with the top ten. Sample: CD4+ or CD8+ T cells sorted from blood, taken in a trial of the OX40 agonist ivuxolimab. The receptors stem from an adult with an advanced solid tumor such as melanoma, head and neck, liver or kidney cancer.

The chain has TRBV4-1 and TRBJ2-1; 11 bases line up with TRBD2. This CDR3 comprises 16 residues. The V and J ends lost 1 base and 4 bases, in that order; junction bases with no gene match: 3. CDR1 MGHRA and CDR2 YSYEKL come from the germline V gene. CDR3 sequence: CASSQGLAGSYNEQFF. The CDR3 coding sequence is TGCGCCAGCAGCCAAGGACTAGCGGGGTCTTACAATGAGCAGTTCTTC.

This chain links TRBV5-1 with TRBJ1-2; no definite D call. The V gene's germline CDR1 is SGHRS and CDR2 YFSETQ. V was pared by 4 bases and J by 8 bases, with 12 bases between. The CDR3 contains 12 residues. CDR3: CASSQVPGGYTF. In nucleotides, the CDR3 is TGCGCCAGCAGCCAAGTCCCCGGGGGCTACACCTTC.

The CDR3 DNA follows: TGTGCCAGCAGCACCGCGGGGGGGCCGGGAACTGAAGCTTTCTTT. Its translation: CASSTAGGPGTEAFF. The chain links TRBV2 to TRBJ1-1; possible D gene TRBD1, 6 bases. Germline V gene data show CDR1 as SNHLY and CDR2 as FYNNEI. Trimming took off 6 bases at V and 5 bases at J, with 19 bases between the two ends. The CDR3 loop spans 15 amino acids.

The rearrangement uses TRBV5-1 and TRBJ1-5; D is ambiguous. The CDR3 spans 14 residues. Germline lookup yields CDR1 SGHRS and CDR2 YFSETQ. V was pared by 0 bases and J by 7 bases, with 11 bases between. CDR3 nucleotides: TGCGCCAGCAGCTTGGCAATGGGAGAGCAGCCCCAGCATTTT. It yields the protein CASSLAMGEQPQHF.

The chain is built from TRBV28 and TRBJ1-5; a possible D gene is TRBD1 (5 bases). This CDR3 comprises 14 residues. The germline CDR1 and CDR2 sequences are MDHEN and SYDVKM. V lost 6 bases and J lost 5, with 14 bases in between. As DNA, the CDR3 is TGTGCCAGCAGCCCATCGGGGGGAGATCAGCCCCAGCATTTT. This translates into CASSPSGGDQPQHF.

The chain is built from TRBV28 and TRBJ2-5; 9 bases fit TRBD1. In germline, CDR1 is MDHEN, CDR2 SYDVKM. The CDR3 is made up of 24 amino acids. V trimming: 6 bases; J trimming: 0 bases; junction bases outside the gene matches: 32. The CDR3 region is CASSRYRGPPGLFGEKANQETQYF. CDR3 bases: TGTGCCAGCAGCCGATACAGGGGGCCGCCCGGACTATTCGGGGAAAAGGCAAACCAAGAGACCCAGTACTTC.

This sequence joins TRBV28 and TRBJ2-3, with D unresolved. Germline CDR1 MDHEN, CDR2 SYDVKM. V lost 2 bases and J 2 bases, leaving 8 bases between the germline ends. This CDR3 has 14 amino acids. CDR3 region: CASSLNLYTDTQYF. Here the CDR3 DNA reads TGTGCCAGCAGTTTAAACCTTTACACAGATACGCAGTATTTT.

CDR3 DNA: TGTGCCAGCAGCGGCGGCGGACTAACCGAGGCTGAGCAGTTCTTC. It translates to CASSGGGLTEAEQFF. The rearrangement links TRBV9 to TRBJ2-1; weak D call: TRBD2 (6 bases). The V gene's germline CDR1 is SGDLS and CDR2 YYNGEE. V gave up 3 bases and J gave up 9 bases, with 19 bases separating them. This CDR3 comprises 15 residues.

The gene calls are TRBV6-6 and TRBJ2-3, with TRBD1 identical over 7 bases. The CDR3 sequence is 13 residues long. V was clipped by 5 bases and J by 5 bases; unmatched bases: 4. The germline CDR1 and CDR2 sequences are MNHNY and SVGAGI (reference sequence). The CDR3, as DNA: TGTGCCAGCAGTGGGACAGTAGGAGATACGCAGTATTTT. This codes for CASSGTVGDTQYF.

The chain links TRBV4-1 to TRBJ2-5; 14 bases are a match to TRBD2. V dropped 3 bases and J dropped 4; count of bases not matched to a gene: 7. CDR3 size: 17 residues. In germline, CDR1 is MGHRA, CDR2 YSYEKL. Written as DNA, the CDR3 is TGCGCCAGCAGCCAGGGTTCGGGACTAGCGGGGGCAGAGACCCAGTACTTC. It yields the protein CASSQGSGLAGAETQYF.

This sequence joins TRBV28 and TRBJ1-5; no clear D. This CDR3 is 17 amino acids long. Trimming cost V 5 bases and J 0 bases, with 17 bases left between them. The germline V gene encodes CDR1 MDHEN and CDR2 SYDVKM. As DNA, the CDR3 is TGTGCCAGCAGTCCCCCCGGAGGGTCGTATAGCAATCAGCCCCAGCATTTT. Its translation is CASSPPGGSYSNQPQHF. Full variable domain (missing parts from reference TRBV28 and TRBJ1-5): DVKVTQSSRYLVKRTGEKVFLECVQDMDHENMFWYRQDPGLGLRLIYFSYDVKMKEKGDIPEGYSVSREKKERFSLILESASTNQTSMYLCASSPPGGSYSNQPQHFGDGTRLSIL.

The chain combines TRBV7-6 with TRBJ2-5; TRBD1 matches 10 bases. The CDR3 has 14 residues. V lost 3 bases and J lost 5; bases outside the gene matches: 3. Germline loops: CDR1 SGHVS, CDR2 FNYEAQ. CDR3 nucleotide sequence: TGTGCCAGCAGCTTGACAGGGGGCGCGGAGACCCAGTACTTC. Amino acid sequence: CASSLTGGAETQYF.

V usage is TRBV15 and J usage is TRBJ2-2, with TRBD1 matching over 8 bases. This CDR3 is built from 15 residues. Germline V gene lookup returns CDR1 LNHNV and CDR2 YYDKDF (reference sequence). After removal of 3 bases from V and 6 bases from J, the junction contained 6 bases not matched to a gene. CDR3 loop: CATSSLGQVPGELFF. The CDR3 nucleotides read TGTGCCACCAGCAGCCTGGGACAGGTCCCCGGGGAGCTGTTTTTT.

The chain joins TRBV11-3 to TRBJ2-5; a possible D gene is TRBD1 (6 bases). With the DNA end fitting TRBJ2-7 better, the J assignment may be wrong. Germline CDR1 is SGHNT and CDR2 is YENEEA. The CDR3 has 14 amino acids. CDR3 loop: CASSLDLGAGEQYF. CDR3 coding DNA: TGTGCCAGCAGCTTAGATTTGGGGGCAGGCGAGCAGTACTTC.

This sequence joins TRBV5-7 and TRBJ2-7; D is unresolved. TRBV5-7 is reported as an ORF; its role is uncertain. The CDR3 totals 10 residues. V shed 2 bases and J shed 5 bases, with 2 bases lying between them. CDR3 protein: CASSFNEQYF. DNA for the CDR3: TGTGCCAGCAGCTTCAACGAGCAGTACTTC.

J is TRBJ2-3 and V is TRBV5-1; D gene unclear. The V end was cut by 5 bases, the J end by 0 bases, with 7 bases between. This CDR3 has 13 amino acids. Germline CDR1 is SGHRS and CDR2 is YFSETQ. CDR3 residues: CASSLPSTDTQYF. CDR3 sequence (DNA): TGCGCCAGCAGTTTACCCAGCACAGATACGCAGTATTTT.

This clone has a single count. J is TRBJ2-4 and V is TRBV30; the match to TRBD1 covers 11 bases. The CDR3 extends over 14 amino acids. The V and J ends lost 0 bases and 8 bases, in that order; junction bases with no gene match: 3. Germline V gives CDR1 GTSNPN, CDR2 SVGIG (reference sequence). The CDR3 region is CAWSVGQGADIQYF. The CDR3 region has the DNA TGTGCCTGGAGTGTCGGACAGGGGGCAGACATTCAGTACTTC.

The CDR3 nucleotides read TGTGCCAGCTCACCCGACAGGACCTCCTACGAGCAGTACTTC. Its translation is CASSPDRTSYEQYF. V usage is TRBV18 and J usage is TRBJ2-7; TRBD1 might be the D (6 bases). V lost 3 bases to trimming and J lost 0 bases, with 9 bases between them. The germline V gene encodes CDR1 KGHSH and CDR2 LQKENI. The CDR3 runs to 14 residues.

This clone has only one observation. The chain couples TRBV19 to TRBJ2-1; 11 nucleotides match TRBD2. Unmatched junction bases numbered 4, after V lost 3 bases and J lost 9 bases. Germline lookup yields CDR1 LNHDA and CDR2 SQIVND (reference sequence). This CDR3 is 14 amino acids long. The CDR3 DNA reads TGTGCCAGTAGTATTCAGACTAGCGGGATTGAGCAGTTCTTC. This sequence encodes CASSIQTSGIEQFF.

The table lists this clone with a few counts. V gene TRBV2 combines with J gene TRBJ2-7, with TRBD1 as a possible D gene (5 bases). Germline loops: CDR1 SNHLY, CDR2 FYNNEI. V dropped 6 bases and J dropped 0 bases, with 9 bases sitting between them. The CDR3 covers 13 residues. The CDR3 sequence: CASRWTFSYEQYF. The CDR3 region has the DNA TGTGCCAGCAGATGGACATTCTCCTACGAGCAGTACTTC.

This clone was detected once. This chain links TRBV27 with TRBJ1-2, with TRBD1 as a possible D gene (6 bases). The CDR3 loop spans 15 amino acids. V lost 5 bases and J lost 6, with 19 bases in between. CDR1 and CDR2 from the germline V gene are MNHEY and SMNVEV (reference sequence). CDR3: CASSPWTVEGDGYTF. The CDR3 DNA sequence: TGTGCCAGCAGTCCCTGGACAGTAGAGGGTGATGGCTACACCTTC.